Shown below are 6 T cell receptor beta chains from a single sample sequenced in a study of somatic mutations in cytotoxic T cells in rheumatoid arthritis. TCRdb's copy holds only in-frame clones and misses some; the assay was immunoSEQ multiplex PCR. The sample records tens of thousands of clones, roughly 80% being singletons. Sequenced: CD8+ T cells sorted from blood. These receptor sequences come from an adult with rheumatoid arthritis.

V gene TRBV5-6 combines with J gene TRBJ1-6; TRBD1 matches 8 bases. The germline CDR1 and CDR2 sequences are SGHDT and YYEEEE. After removal of 5 bases from V and 8 bases from J, the junction contained 15 bases not matched to a gene. There are 17 residues in the CDR3. The CDR3 sequence: CASSREAGTGPHSPLHF. For the CDR3, the DNA is TGTGCCAGCAGTCGCGAAGCCGGGACAGGTCCTCATTCACCCCTCCACTTT.

This chain links TRBV10-3 with TRBJ2-7; 8 bases align to TRBD1. In germline, CDR1 is ENHRY, CDR2 SYGVKD. Unmatched junction bases numbered 9, after V lost 2 bases and J lost 3 bases. This CDR3 spans 16 amino acids. The CDR3 is CAISEPNQGAGYEQYF. DNA for the CDR3: TGTGCCATCAGTGAGCCGAACCAGGGGGCTGGCTACGAGCAGTACTTC.

V usage is TRBV5-4 and J usage is TRBJ2-5; 10 bases map to TRBD2. V shed 5 bases, J shed 3 bases, and the junction held 1 base outside the gene matches. The CDR3 has 13 amino acids. CDR1 is SGHNT and CDR2 is YYREEE in the germline V gene (reference sequence). CDR3 in amino acids: CASSTSGEETQYF. In DNA form, the CDR3 reads TGTGCCAGCAGTACTAGCGGGGAAGAGACCCAGTACTTC.

This clone ranks as medium-sized. The V call is TRBV6-1, the J call TRBJ2-7; 7 bases fit TRBD1. The V and J ends lost 4 bases and 2 bases, in that order; junction bases with no gene match: 5. Per germline, CDR1 MNHNS and CDR2 SASEGT. CDR3 length: 14 residues. The DNA for the CDR3 is TGTGCCAGCAGTGGACGAGGGACAGCCTACGAGCAGTACTTC. Its translation: CASSGRGTAYEQYF.

This chain joins TRBV6-6 and TRBJ1-2; D is perhaps TRBD1 (5 bases). V lost 2 bases, J lost 8 bases, and 6 bases lay in between. CDR3 length equals 11 residues. Germline CDR1 and CDR2: MNHNY and SVGAGI (reference sequence). The CDR3 region has the DNA TGTGCCAGCAGTTACAGGGGCGGCTACACCTTC. Translation gives CASSYRGGYTF.

This sequence joins TRBV13 and TRBJ2-1; TRBD2 might be the D (6 bases). Between the trimmed V and J ends, which lost 5 bases and 3 bases, there was a span of 17 bases. The germline V gene encodes CDR1 PRHDT and CDR2 FYEKMQ (reference sequence). This CDR3 region has 16 residues. In DNA, the CDR3 is TGTGCCAGCAGCGGCTTCGGGGACTGGCTCTACAATGAGCAGTTCTTC. As protein: CASSGFGDWLYNEQFF.